This paragraph reports one T cell receptor beta chain. The data were obtained in a study of T cells in Graves' hyperthyroidism and ophthalmopathy. The CDR3 has 14 residues. Germline lookup yields CDR1 SGHVS and CDR2 FNYEAQ. V shed 3 bases, J shed 4 bases, and the junction held 5 bases outside the gene matches. Amplification of TCR beta CDR3 regions used RNA as the template. Initially, a first-round RT-PCR of the TCR CDR3 employed the HTBI primer set. TCRdb re-analysed the multiplex PCR reads in MiXCR, keeping a single row per CDR3 protein. Of 400,000 to 450,000 distinct CDR3 sequences in the sample, roughly 15% are singletons; the top ten hold roughly 13%.

Specimen: blood. This chain joins TRBV7-6 and TRBJ2-7, with 8 bases aligning to TRBD2. The receptor's source is a man younger than 30 with Graves' ophthalmopathy. The CDR3 DNA sequence: TGTGCCAGCAGCTTCGGAGCGGGAGATTACGAGCAGTACTTC. This sequence encodes CASSFGAGDYEQYF.